In this sample, the clone carrying this T cell receptor beta chain turned up many times. Some clones are missing from TCRdb's copy, which holds only in-frame ones; the method was immunoSEQ multiplex PCR. The sample carries about 200,000 clones, around 90% recorded once. This CDR3 comprises 15 residues. The sample is drawn from a study of blood T cell repertoires in COVID-19. Material: peripheral blood. The gene calls are TRBV1 and TRBJ2-3; TRBD2, as called in the table, went unchecked against the DNA. TRBV1 represents a pseudogene. The TCR originated in a man in his sixties with active or convalescent COVID-19. Here the CDR3 reads CTSSQDSTSTDTQYF. In nucleotides, the CDR3 is TGCACCAGCAGCCAAGATTCGACTAGCACAGATACGCAGTATTTT.